Shown below are 7 T cell receptor beta chains from a single sample sequenced in a study of T-cell memory formation after mild COVID-19. A single record per CDR3 protein comes from TCRdb applying MiXCR to the 5' RACE reads. The data contain some 490,000 distinct CDR3 sequences, roughly 18% of them singletons. The source material was PBMCs or a T cell subset sorted from them (not recorded which). The receptors come from an adult woman who had mild COVID-19 (a few samples of this study predate the infection). Cell type and time point are not known.

This clonotype was detected a few times. V and J are TRBV4-1 and TRBJ2-1, with TRBD2 matching over 7 bases. Unmatched junction bases numbered 3, after V lost 0 bases and J lost 4 bases. The CDR3 contains 15 residues. Germline values: CDR1 MGHRA, CDR2 YSYEKL. The CDR3 DNA is TGCGCCAGCAGCCAAGATCCCGGGGGGTACAATGAGCAGTTCTTC. Residues: CASSQDPGGYNEQFF.

The chain is built from TRBV12-3 or TRBV12-4 and TRBJ2-2; no reliable D call. V shed 5 bases and J shed 6 bases, with 10 bases lying between them. The CDR3 consists of 13 residues. DNA of the CDR3: TGTGCCAGCAGTCGGGCCGGGTCCGGGGAGCTGTTTTTT. Protein: CASSRAGSGELFF.

The chain couples TRBV7-8 to TRBJ2-1; D may be TRBD2 (6 bases). The germline V gene has CDR1 SGHVS and CDR2 FQNEAQ. V was pared by 0 bases and J by 0 bases, with 21 bases between. The CDR3 sequence is 20 residues long. The CDR3 nucleotides are TGTGCCAGCAGCTTAGCGGGACTCCCGATCTTGGATGACTCCTACAATGAGCAGTTCTTC. Translated: CASSLAGLPILDDSYNEQFF.

The chain joins TRBV20-1 to TRBJ1-5, with D perhaps matching TRBD1 (5 bases). This CDR3 spans 14 amino acids. V shed 4 bases and J shed 0 bases, with 10 bases lying between them. Germline V gene lookup returns CDR1 DFQATT and CDR2 SNEGSKA (reference sequence). DNA for the CDR3: TGCAGTGCTAATGGGGGACTTAGCAATCAGCCCCAGCATTTT. Protein product: CSANGGLSNQPQHF.

The V and J genes are TRBV9 and TRBJ2-1, with 10 bases matching TRBD1. The germline CDR1 and CDR2 sequences are SGDLS and YYNGEE. The V segment lost 0 bases and the J segment 7 bases; nucleotides outside the gene matches: 1. The CDR3 is made up of 14 amino acids. In DNA form, the CDR3 reads TGTGCCAGCAGCGTAGCGGGACAGGGGAATGAGCAGTTCTTC. As protein: CASSVAGQGNEQFF.

The V and J genes are TRBV12-3 or TRBV12-4 and TRBJ1-1; weak D call: TRBD1 (6 bases). V lost 2 bases and J 5 bases, leaving 9 bases between the germline ends. This CDR3 is built from 13 residues. The CDR3: CASSLRGWTEAFF. For the CDR3, the DNA is TGTGCCAGCAGTTTAAGGGGGTGGACTGAAGCTTTCTTT.

This chain joins TRBV30 and TRBJ2-1, with 11 nucleotides matching TRBD1. This CDR3 spans 14 amino acids. Germline loops: CDR1 GTSNPN, CDR2 SVGIG (reference sequence). V lost 2 bases and J lost 7; bases outside the gene matches: 4. The CDR3 here is CAWSRDRGGNEQFF. CDR3 DNA sequence: TGTGCCTGGAGTCGGGACAGGGGGGGAAATGAGCAGTTCTTC.